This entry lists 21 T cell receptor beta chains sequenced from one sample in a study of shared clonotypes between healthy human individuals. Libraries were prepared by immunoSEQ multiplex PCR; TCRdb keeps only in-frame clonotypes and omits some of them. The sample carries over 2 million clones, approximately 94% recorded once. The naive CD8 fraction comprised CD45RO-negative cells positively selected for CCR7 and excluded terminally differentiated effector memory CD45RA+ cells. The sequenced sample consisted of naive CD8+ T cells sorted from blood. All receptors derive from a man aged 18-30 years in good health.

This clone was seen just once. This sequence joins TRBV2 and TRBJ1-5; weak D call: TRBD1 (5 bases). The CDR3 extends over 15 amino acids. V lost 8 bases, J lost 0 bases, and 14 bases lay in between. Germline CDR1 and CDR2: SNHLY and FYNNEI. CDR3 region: CASWDRSDSNQPQHF. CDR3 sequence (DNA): TGTGCCAGCTGGGACCGCTCGGATAGCAATCAGCCCCAGCATTTT. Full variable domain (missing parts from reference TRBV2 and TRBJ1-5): EPEVTQTPSHQVTQMGQEVILRCVPISNHLYFYWYRQILGQKVEFLVSFYNNEISEKSEIFDDQFSVERPDGSNFTLKIRSTKLEDSAMYFCASWDRSDSNQPQHFGDGTRLSIL.

CDR3 nucleotide sequence: TGTGCCAGCAGCTTGGGACCCGGGACAGGGGATGGCTACACCTTC. Translating it yields CASSLGPGTGDGYTF. V usage is TRBV13 and J usage is TRBJ1-2; 10 bases align to TRBD1. The CDR3 runs to 15 residues. The J segment lost 6 bases and the V segment lost 3 bases, leaving 7 bases of the junction unmatched. Per germline, CDR1 PRHDT and CDR2 FYEKMQ (reference sequence).

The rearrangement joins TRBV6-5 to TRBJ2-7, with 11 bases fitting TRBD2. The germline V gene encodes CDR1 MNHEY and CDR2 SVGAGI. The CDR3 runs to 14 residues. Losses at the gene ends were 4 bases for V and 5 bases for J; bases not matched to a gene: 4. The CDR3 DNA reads TGTGCCAGCAGTTTAGCGGGAGGGCCTAACGAGCAGTACTTC. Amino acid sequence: CASSLAGGPNEQYF.

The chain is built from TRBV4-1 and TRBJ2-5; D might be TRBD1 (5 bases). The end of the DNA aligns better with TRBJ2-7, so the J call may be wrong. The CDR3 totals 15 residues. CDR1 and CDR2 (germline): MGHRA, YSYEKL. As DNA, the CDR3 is TGCGCCAGCAGCCACTTTGGCAGGGACTCCTACGAGCAGTACTTC. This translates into CASSHFGRDSYEQYF.

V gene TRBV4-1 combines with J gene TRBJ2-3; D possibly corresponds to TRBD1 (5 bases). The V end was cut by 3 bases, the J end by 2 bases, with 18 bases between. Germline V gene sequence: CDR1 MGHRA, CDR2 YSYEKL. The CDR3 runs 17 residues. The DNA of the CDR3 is TGCGCCAGCAGCCACGGTCGTAGGGGTATCCCCACAGATACGCAGTATTTT. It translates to CASSHGRRGIPTDTQYF.

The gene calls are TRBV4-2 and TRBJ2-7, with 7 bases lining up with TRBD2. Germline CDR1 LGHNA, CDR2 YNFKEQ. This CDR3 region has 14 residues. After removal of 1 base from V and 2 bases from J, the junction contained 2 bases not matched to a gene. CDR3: CASSQGEGAYEQYF. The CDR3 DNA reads TGTGCCAGCAGCCAAGGGGAGGGCGCCTACGAGCAGTACTTC.

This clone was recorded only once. The CDR3 region is CASSISPSGGIYEQYF. The CDR3 nucleotides are TGTGCCAGTAGTATTTCCCCCTCAGGGGGGATCTACGAGCAGTACTTC. The rearrangement joins TRBV19 to TRBJ2-7; TRBD1 might be the D (7 bases). The germline V gene has CDR1 LNHDA and CDR2 SQIVND (reference sequence). The V and J ends lost 3 bases and 3 bases respectively, with 18 bases between them. The length of the CDR3 is 16 residues.

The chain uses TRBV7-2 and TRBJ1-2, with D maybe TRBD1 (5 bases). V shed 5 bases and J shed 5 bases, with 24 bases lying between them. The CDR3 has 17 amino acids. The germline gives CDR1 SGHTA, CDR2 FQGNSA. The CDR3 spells CASSGRIWAGTEYGYTF. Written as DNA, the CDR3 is TGTGCCAGCAGCGGACGAATTTGGGCGGGGACGGAGTATGGCTACACCTTC.

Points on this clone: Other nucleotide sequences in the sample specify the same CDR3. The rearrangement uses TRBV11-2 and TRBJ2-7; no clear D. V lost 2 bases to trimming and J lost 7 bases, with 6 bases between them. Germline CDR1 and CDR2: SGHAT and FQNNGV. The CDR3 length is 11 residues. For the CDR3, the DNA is TGTGCCAGCAGCTTAATTGGAGAGCAGTACTTC. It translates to CASSLIGEQYF. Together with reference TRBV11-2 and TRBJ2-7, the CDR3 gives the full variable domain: EAGVAQSPRYKIIEKRQSVAFWCNPISGHATLYWYQQILGQGPKLLIQFQNNGVVDDSQLPKDRFSAERLKGVDSTLKIQPAKLEDSAVYLCASSLIGEQYFGPGTRLTVT.

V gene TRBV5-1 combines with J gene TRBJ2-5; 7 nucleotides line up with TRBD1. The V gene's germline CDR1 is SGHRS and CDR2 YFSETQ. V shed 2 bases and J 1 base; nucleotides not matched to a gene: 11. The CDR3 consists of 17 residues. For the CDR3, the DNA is TGCGCCAGCAGCTTCGGAGCGACAGGGAGCCCCCAAGAGACCCAGTACTTC. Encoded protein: CASSFGATGSPQETQYF.

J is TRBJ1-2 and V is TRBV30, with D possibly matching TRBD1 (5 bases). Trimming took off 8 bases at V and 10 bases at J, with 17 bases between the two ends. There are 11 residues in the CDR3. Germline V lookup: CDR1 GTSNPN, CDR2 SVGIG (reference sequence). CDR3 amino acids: CATDHAQDYTF. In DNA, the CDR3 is TGTGCCACCGATCATGCACAGGACTACACCTTC.

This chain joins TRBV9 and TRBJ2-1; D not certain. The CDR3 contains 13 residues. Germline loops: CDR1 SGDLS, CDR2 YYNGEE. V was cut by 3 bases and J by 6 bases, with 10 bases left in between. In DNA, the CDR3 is TGTGCCAGCAGCGCCCAGGTCGTCAATGAGCAGTTCTTC. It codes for CASSAQVVNEQFF.

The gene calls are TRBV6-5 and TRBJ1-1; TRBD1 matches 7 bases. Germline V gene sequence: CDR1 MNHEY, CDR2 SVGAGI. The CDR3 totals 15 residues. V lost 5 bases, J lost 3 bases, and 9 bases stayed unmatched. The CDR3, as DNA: TGTGCCAGCAGTGCACAGGGGATAGTGGACACTGAAGCTTTCTTT. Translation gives CASSAQGIVDTEAFF.

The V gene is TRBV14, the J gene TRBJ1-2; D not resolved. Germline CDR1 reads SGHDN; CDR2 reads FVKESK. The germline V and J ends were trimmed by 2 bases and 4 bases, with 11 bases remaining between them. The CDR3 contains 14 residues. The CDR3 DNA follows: TGTGCCAGCAGCCAAATCGGTGGGAGCTATGGCTACACCTTC. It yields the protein CASSQIGGSYGYTF.

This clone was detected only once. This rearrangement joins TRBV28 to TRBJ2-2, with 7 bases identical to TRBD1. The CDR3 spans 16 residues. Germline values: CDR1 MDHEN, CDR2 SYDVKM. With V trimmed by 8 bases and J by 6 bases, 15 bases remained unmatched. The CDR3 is CASADERGRVPGELFF. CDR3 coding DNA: TGTGCCAGCGCGGACGAGAGGGGGCGCGTCCCCGGGGAGCTGTTTTTT.

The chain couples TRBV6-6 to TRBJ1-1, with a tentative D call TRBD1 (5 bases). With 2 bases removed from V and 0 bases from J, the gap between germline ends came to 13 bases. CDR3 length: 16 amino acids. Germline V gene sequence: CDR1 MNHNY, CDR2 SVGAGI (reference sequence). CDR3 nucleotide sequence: TGTGCCAGCAGTTACGCTGACAGCCCTATGAACACTGAAGCTTTCTTT. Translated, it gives CASSYADSPMNTEAFF.

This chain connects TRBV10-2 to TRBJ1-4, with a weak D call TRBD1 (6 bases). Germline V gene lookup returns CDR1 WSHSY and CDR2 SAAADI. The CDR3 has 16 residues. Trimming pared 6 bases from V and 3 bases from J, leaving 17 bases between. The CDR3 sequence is CASRGAGGEPNEKLFF. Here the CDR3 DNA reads TGCGCCAGCAGAGGGGCGGGGGGCGAACCTAATGAAAAACTGTTTTTT.

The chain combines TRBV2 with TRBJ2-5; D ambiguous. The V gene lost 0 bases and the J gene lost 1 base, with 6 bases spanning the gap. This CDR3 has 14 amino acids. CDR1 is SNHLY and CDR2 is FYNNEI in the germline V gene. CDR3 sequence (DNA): TGTGCCAGCAGTGAAGCTGATAGCCAAGAGACCCAGTACTTC. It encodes CASSEADSQETQYF.

CDR3 in amino acids: CASSYSGPGNEQYF. The CDR3 DNA sequence: TGTGCCAGCAGTTACTCGGGCCCGGGCAACGAGCAGTACTTC. The V and J genes are TRBV6-6 and TRBJ2-7; no firm D call. Trimming removed 0 bases at V and 5 bases at J, with 11 bases between. This CDR3 spans 14 amino acids. Germline CDR1 is MNHNY and CDR2 is SVGAGI (reference sequence).

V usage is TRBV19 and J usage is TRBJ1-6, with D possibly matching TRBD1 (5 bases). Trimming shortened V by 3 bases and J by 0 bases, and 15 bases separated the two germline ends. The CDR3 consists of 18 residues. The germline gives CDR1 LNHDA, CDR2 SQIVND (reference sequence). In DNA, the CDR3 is TGTGCCAGTAGTATCACCGGGGGAACGTTCTCCTATAATTCACCCCTCCACTTT. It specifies CASSITGGTFSYNSPLHF.

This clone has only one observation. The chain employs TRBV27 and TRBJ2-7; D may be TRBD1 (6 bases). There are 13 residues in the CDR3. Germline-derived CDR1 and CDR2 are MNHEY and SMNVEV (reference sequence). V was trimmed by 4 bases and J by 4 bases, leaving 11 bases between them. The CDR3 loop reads CASSSYQGYEQYF. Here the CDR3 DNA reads TGTGCCAGCAGTTCCTATCAGGGGTACGAGCAGTACTTC.